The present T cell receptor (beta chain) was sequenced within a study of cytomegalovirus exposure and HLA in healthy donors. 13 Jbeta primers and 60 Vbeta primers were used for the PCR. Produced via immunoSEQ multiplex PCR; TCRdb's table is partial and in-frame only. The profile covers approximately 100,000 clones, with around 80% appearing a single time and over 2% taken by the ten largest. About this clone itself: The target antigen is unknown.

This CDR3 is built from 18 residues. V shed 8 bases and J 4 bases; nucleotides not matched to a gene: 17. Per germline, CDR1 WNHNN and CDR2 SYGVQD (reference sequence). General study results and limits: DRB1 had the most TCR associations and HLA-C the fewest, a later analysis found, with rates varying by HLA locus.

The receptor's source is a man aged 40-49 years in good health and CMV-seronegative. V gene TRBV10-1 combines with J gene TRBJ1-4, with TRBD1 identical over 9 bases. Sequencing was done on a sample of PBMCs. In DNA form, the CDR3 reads TGCGCCAGCCCCCGCGGACAGGGGAATTCCCGTTATAATGAAAAACTGTTTTTT. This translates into CASPRGQGNSRYNEKLFF.